This TCR beta chain was identified in a study of shared clonotypes between healthy human individuals. Study context: There were three CD4 naive, three CD4 memory, two CD8 naive and one CD8 memory plates per donor. Whole-study findings and limits: Naive CD4 clonotypes were shared across several donors at about 5%. Sequencing depth was predicted to influence how clonotypes are shared among donors.

The method was immunoSEQ multiplex PCR; TCRdb's version includes in-frame clones alone and lacks a portion of them. The table records a few hundred thousand clones, nearly 97% of them present only once. It was CD45RO-negative cells, positively selected for CCR7, that made up naive CD8 cells, with terminally differentiated effector memory CD45RA+ cells excluded. The CDR3 runs 16 residues. Trimming cost V 0 bases and J 0 bases; bases outside gene matches: 2. Germline CDR1 is SGHRS and CDR2 is YFSETQ. Details on this clone: Its antigen is not known.

The rearrangement uses TRBV5-1 and TRBJ2-2; 7 bases are a match to TRBD2. The sequencing sample was made of naive CD8+ T cells sorted from blood. The clonotype comes from a woman under 40 in good health. The CDR3: CASSLVLAANTGELFF. CDR3 DNA sequence: TGCGCCAGCAGCTTGGTGCTAGCGGCGAACACCGGGGAGCTGTTTTTT.